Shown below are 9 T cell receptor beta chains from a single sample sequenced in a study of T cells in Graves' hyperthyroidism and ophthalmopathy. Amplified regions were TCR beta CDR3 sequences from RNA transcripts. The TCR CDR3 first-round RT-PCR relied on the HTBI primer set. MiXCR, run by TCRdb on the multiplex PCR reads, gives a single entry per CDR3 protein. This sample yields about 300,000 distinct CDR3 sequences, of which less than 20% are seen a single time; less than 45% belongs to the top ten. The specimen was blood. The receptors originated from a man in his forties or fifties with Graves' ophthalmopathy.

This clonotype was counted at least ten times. CDR3: CASSPQIQETQYF. Here the CDR3 DNA reads TGTGCCAGCAGTCCCCAGATACAAGAGACCCAGTACTTC. This chain uses TRBV28 with TRBJ2-5; no definite D call. Per germline, CDR1 MDHEN and CDR2 SYDVKM. This CDR3 has 13 amino acids. Deletions cut 5 bases from V and 2 bases from J, with 9 bases between.

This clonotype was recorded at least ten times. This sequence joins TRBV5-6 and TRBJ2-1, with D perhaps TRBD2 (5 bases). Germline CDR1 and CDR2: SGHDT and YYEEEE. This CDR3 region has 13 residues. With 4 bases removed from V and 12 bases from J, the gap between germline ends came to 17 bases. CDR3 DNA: TGTGCCAGCAGCCCTCCGGGTCTCGAGGGGCAGTTCTTC. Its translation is CASSPPGLEGQFF.

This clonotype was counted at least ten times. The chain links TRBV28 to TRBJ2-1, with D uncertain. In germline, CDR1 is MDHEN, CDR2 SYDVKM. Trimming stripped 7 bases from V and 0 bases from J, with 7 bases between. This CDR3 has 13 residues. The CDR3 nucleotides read TGTGCCAGCAAAGATAGCTCCTACAATGAGCAGTTCTTC. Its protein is CASKDSSYNEQFF.

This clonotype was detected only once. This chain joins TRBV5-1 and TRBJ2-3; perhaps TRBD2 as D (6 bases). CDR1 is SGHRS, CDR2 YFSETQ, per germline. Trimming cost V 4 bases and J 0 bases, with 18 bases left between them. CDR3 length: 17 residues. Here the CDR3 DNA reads TGCGCCAGCAGCCCGGAGGGGCCGTCGGGCAGCACAGATACGCAGTATTTT. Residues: CASSPEGPSGSTDTQYF.

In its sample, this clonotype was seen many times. CDR3 nucleotides: TGTGCCAGCAGTTTTCGTGCCAGGGAAGGAGAGCAGTACTTC. This codes for CASSFRAREGEQYF. This chain links TRBV28 with TRBJ2-7; a possible D gene is TRBD1 (5 bases). CDR1 and CDR2 (germline): MDHEN, SYDVKM. Trimming took 3 bases from V and 7 from J, leaving 16 bases between them. The CDR3 spans 14 residues.

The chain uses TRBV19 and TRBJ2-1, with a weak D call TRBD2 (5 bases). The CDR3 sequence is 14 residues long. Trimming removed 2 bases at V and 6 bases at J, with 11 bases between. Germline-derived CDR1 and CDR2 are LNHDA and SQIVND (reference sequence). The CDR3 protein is CASSIYAGLNEQFF. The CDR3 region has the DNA TGTGCCAGTAGTATATACGCGGGTCTCAATGAGCAGTTCTTC.

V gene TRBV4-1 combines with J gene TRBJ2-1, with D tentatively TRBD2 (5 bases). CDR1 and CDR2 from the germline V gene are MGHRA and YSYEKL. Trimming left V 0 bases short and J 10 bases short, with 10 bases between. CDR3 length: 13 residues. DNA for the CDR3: TGCGCCAGCAGCCAAGATCCGGGGTTCGAGCAGTTCTTC. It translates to CASSQDPGFEQFF.

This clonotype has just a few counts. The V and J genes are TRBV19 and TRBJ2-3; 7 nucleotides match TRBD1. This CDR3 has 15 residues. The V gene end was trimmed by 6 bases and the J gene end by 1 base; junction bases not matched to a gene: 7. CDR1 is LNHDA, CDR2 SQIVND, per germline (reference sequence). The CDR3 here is CASSQTGSGTDTQYF. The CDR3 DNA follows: TGTGCCAGTAGCCAGACAGGGTCGGGCACAGATACGCAGTATTTT.

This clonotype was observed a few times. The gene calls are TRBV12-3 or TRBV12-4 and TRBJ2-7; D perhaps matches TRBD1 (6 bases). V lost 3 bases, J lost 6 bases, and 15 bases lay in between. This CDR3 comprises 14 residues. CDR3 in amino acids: CASSLGAVTSEQYF. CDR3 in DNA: TGTGCCAGCAGTTTGGGGGCAGTGACTTCCGAGCAGTACTTC.